The sequence of this TCR beta chain was determined in a study of OX40 agonist ivuxolimab in advanced cancers. Across the study: The study gave patients intravenous ivuxolimab at 0.01 to 10 mg/kg every 2 weeks. Patients in dose escalation had liver, melanoma, kidney or head and neck cancers. Findings of the study overall: Antigen specificity remained undetermined for the expanded peripheral T cells. In the 0.1 to 3.0 mg/kg range, CD4+ and CD8+ blood T cells had expanded clonally by week 6.

Method: immunoSEQ multiplex PCR; TCRdb's copy keeps in-frame clones and lacks some. The sample lists about 100,000 clones, approximately 94% occurring once. Of note for this clone: Antigen: not known.

CDR3 length equals 17 residues. The trim removed 2 bases at V and 0 bases at J, leaving 7 bases unmatched. The germline V gene encodes CDR1 SNHLY and CDR2 FYNNEI. The TCR sequence derives from an adult with an advanced solid tumor such as melanoma, head and neck, liver or kidney cancer. The chain couples TRBV2 to TRBJ2-3; 8 bases are a match to TRBD1. The starting material was CD4+ or CD8+ T cells sorted from blood, obtained in a trial of the OX40 agonist ivuxolimab. CDR3: CASSENRGYKSTDTQYF. For the CDR3, the DNA is TGTGCCAGCAGTGAAAACAGGGGGTACAAGAGCACAGATACGCAGTATTTT.